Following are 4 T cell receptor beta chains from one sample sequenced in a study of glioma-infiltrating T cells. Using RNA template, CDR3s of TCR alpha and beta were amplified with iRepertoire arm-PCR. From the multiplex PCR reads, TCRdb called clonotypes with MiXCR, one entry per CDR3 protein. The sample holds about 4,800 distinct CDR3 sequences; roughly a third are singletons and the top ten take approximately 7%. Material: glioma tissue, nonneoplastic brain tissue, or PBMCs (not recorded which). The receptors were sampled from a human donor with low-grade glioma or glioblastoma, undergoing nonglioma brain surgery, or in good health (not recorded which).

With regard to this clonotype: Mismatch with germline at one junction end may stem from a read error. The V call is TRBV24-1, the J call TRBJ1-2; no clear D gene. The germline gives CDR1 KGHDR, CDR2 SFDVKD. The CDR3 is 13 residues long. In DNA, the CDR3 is TGTGCCGCCAGTGAGGCATCCGACTATGGCTACACATTC. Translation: CAASEASDYGYTF.

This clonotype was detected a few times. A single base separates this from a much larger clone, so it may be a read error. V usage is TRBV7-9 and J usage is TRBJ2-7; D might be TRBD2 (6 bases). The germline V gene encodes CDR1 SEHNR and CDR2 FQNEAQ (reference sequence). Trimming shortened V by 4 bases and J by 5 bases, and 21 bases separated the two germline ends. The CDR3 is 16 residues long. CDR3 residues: CASSSSMGGALNEQYF. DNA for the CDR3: TGTGCCAGCAGCTCATCCATGGGGGGTGCGCTCAACGAGCAGTACTTC.

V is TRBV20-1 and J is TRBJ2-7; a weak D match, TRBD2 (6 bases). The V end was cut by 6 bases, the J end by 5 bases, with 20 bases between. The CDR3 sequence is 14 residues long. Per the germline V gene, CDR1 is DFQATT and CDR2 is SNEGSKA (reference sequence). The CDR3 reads CSAFTGGKLHEQYF. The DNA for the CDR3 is TGCAGTGCCTTTACCGGGGGAAAACTCCACGAGCAGTACTTC.

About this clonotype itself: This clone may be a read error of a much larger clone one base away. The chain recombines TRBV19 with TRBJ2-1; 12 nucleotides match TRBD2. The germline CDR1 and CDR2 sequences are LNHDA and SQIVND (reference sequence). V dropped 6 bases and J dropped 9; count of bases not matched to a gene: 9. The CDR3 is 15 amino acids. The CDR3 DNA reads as TGTGCCAGTAGACCCCTGACTAGCGGGGGAAGTGAGCAGTTCTTC. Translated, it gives CASRPLTSGGSEQFF.